Listed here are 31 T cell receptor beta chains from one sample, sequenced in a study of post-analysis software for immune sequencing data. The study, taken as a whole, reports: Among five TRBV segments more frequent in patients than controls were TRBV5-6, TRBV5-1 and TRBV20-1.

Incorporated into the TCR beta cDNA libraries were unique molecular identifiers, which served to reduce PCR and sequencing biases. TCRdb re-analysed the PCR reads in MiXCR, keeping a single row per CDR3 protein. The sample records some 890,000 distinct CDR3 sequences, about 50% being singletons. These receptors lack a known antigen. Specimen: blood. Every receptor here comes from a girl between 10 and 17 years old with multiple sclerosis.

The chain carries TRBV7-9 and TRBJ2-1, with a possible D match to TRBD1 (6 bases). The CDR3 is made up of 16 amino acids. Trimming left V 4 bases short and J 4 bases short, with 17 bases between. CDR1 is SEHNR and CDR2 is FQNEAQ in the germline V gene (reference sequence). CDR3 sequence: CASSSTLLDRYNEQFF. The CDR3 DNA is TGTGCCAGCAGCTCAACCCTTCTCGACAGGTACAATGAGCAGTTCTTC.

The chain has TRBV12-3 or TRBV12-4 and TRBJ2-2; D remains unclear. This CDR3 region has 15 residues. V lost 3 bases to trimming and J lost 4 bases, with 12 bases between them. The CDR3 loop is CASSLGHRITGELFF. The CDR3 coding sequence is TGTGCCAGCAGTTTGGGCCATCGTATCACCGGGGAGCTGTTTTTT.

This clonotype was detected a few times. The rearrangement links TRBV28 to TRBJ1-2; D is possibly TRBD1 (6 bases). This CDR3 spans 14 amino acids. CDR1 and CDR2 (germline): MDHEN, SYDVKM. Trimming shortened V by 2 bases and J by 4 bases, and 11 bases separated the two germline ends. CDR3 protein: CASSLPDSAYGYTF. The DNA of the CDR3 is TGTGCCAGCAGTTTACCGGACAGTGCCTATGGCTACACCTTC.

The chain is built from TRBV6-5 and TRBJ2-1, with a tentative D call TRBD1 (7 bases). Germline V lookup: CDR1 MNHEY, CDR2 SVGAGI. V gave up 6 bases and J gave up 6 bases, with 21 bases separating them. The CDR3 has 16 amino acids. This chain's CDR3 is CASSLDPQGRSNEQFF. The CDR3 DNA reads TGTGCCAGCAGCCTGGACCCACAGGGGAGGTCCAATGAGCAGTTCTTC.

The chain couples TRBV29-1 to TRBJ2-4, with D possibly matching TRBD2 (5 bases). CDR3 length: 15 residues. Germline CDR1 and CDR2: SQVTM and ANQGSEA. V was shortened by 3 bases and J by 0 bases, with 12 bases between the two germline ends. The CDR3 loop reads CSVDGLGRAKNIQYF. The CDR3 region has the DNA TGCAGCGTTGATGGGTTGGGGAGAGCCAAAAACATTCAGTACTTC.

Only a few counts were recorded for this clonotype. This sequence joins TRBV7-9 and TRBJ2-7, with 11 bases identical to TRBD2. The V segment lost 0 bases and the J segment 2 bases; nucleotides outside the gene matches: 3. The germline CDR1 and CDR2 sequences are SEHNR and FQNEAQ (reference sequence). The CDR3 has 16 amino acids. CDR3 residues: CASSLAPGLAAYEQYF. Written as DNA, the CDR3 is TGTGCCAGCAGCTTAGCTCCGGGACTAGCGGCCTACGAGCAGTACTTC.

The table lists this clonotype with a count of one. The chain is built from TRBV9 and TRBJ1-2; D possibly corresponds to TRBD1 (5 bases). This CDR3 comprises 16 residues. The ends were cut back, 3 bases at V and 0 bases at J, with 15 bases in the middle. CDR1 is SGDLS, CDR2 YYNGEE, per germline. The CDR3 bases are TGTGCCAGCAGCGAGCGGGACGTACGCCCTAACTATGGCTACACCTTC. It specifies CASSERDVRPNYGYTF.

This clonotype has more than one count but fewer than ten. The chain combines TRBV10-2 with TRBJ1-5, with TRBD1 as a possible D gene (5 bases). The germline V gene encodes CDR1 WSHSY and CDR2 SAAADI. Trimming took 6 bases from V and 6 from J, leaving 12 bases between them. The CDR3 has 13 amino acids. CDR3 region: CASRDTGLQPQHF. The CDR3 nucleotides read TGCGCCAGCAGGGACACCGGTCTTCAGCCCCAGCATTTT.

V usage is TRBV4-1 and J usage is TRBJ2-5; D is perhaps TRBD1 (5 bases). V lost 0 bases and J 5 bases, leaving 16 bases between the germline ends. Germline CDR1 and CDR2: MGHRA and YSYEKL. The CDR3 length is 16 residues. CDR3 amino acids: CASSQDPGLGRETQYF. Here the CDR3 DNA reads TGCGCCAGCAGCCAAGACCCCGGGCTGGGGCGCGAGACCCAGTACTTC.

This clonotype was detected only a few times. J is TRBJ2-3 and V is TRBV29-1, with TRBD1 matching over 8 bases. The V gene end was trimmed by 7 bases and the J gene end by 1 base; junction bases not matched to a gene: 1. Germline V gene data show CDR1 as SQVTM and CDR2 as ANQGSEA. The CDR3 is 12 amino acids. The CDR3 loop reads CSADRGTDTQYF. CDR3 in DNA: TGCAGCGCGGACAGGGGCACAGATACGCAGTATTTT.

The chain joins TRBV18 to TRBJ1-1, with D perhaps TRBD1 (5 bases). CDR3 size: 15 residues. Per the germline V gene, CDR1 is KGHSH and CDR2 is LQKENI. The V and J ends lost 3 bases and 1 base respectively, with 12 bases between them. CDR3 sequence: CASSPAVGGNTEAFF. Here the CDR3 DNA reads TGTGCCAGCTCACCCGCAGTCGGGGGGAACACTGAAGCTTTCTTT.

The chain joins TRBV6-4 to TRBJ1-2; 7 bases are shared with TRBD1. V gave up 3 bases and J gave up 4 bases; unmatched junction bases: 5. The germline V gene has CDR1 MRHNA and CDR2 SNTAGT. The CDR3 extends over 14 amino acids. The DNA of the CDR3 is TGTGCCAGCAGTGAGGCGGCAGGGGGCTATGGCTACACCTTC. This sequence encodes CASSEAAGGYGYTF.

The chain joins TRBV19 to TRBJ2-7, with no clear D. Germline V gene data show CDR1 as LNHDA and CDR2 as SQIVND (reference sequence). Trimming took 7 bases from V and 6 from J, leaving 31 bases between them. This CDR3 spans 18 amino acids. For the CDR3, the DNA is TGTGCCAGTAAAATGAGGCCAACCTCCTTCTTAGAGATCAGCGAGCAGTACTTC. Translating it yields CASKMRPTSFLEISEQYF.

The genes are TRBV10-3 and TRBJ2-4; 13 nucleotides agree with TRBD2. The V gene's germline CDR1 is ENHRY and CDR2 SYGVKD. CDR3 length: 16 amino acids. V trimming: 2 bases; J trimming: 13 bases; junction bases outside the gene matches: 11. DNA for the CDR3: TGTGCCATCAGTGAGCCCCGACTAGCGGGGGGAAATGAGCAGTACTTC. Protein: CAISEPRLAGGNEQYF.

This chain links TRBV10-3 with TRBJ1-2; 7 bases line up with TRBD1. After removal of 2 bases from V and 1 base from J, the junction contained 7 bases not matched to a gene. The length of the CDR3 is 16 residues. The germline V gene encodes CDR1 ENHRY and CDR2 SYGVKD. This CDR3 is CAISEHDRDGNYGYTF. The CDR3 DNA follows: TGTGCCATCAGTGAGCATGACAGGGACGGTAACTATGGCTACACCTTC.

The chain has TRBV20-1 and TRBJ2-1; 12 bases line up with TRBD2. Germline CDR1 reads DFQATT; CDR2 reads SNEGSKA (reference sequence). The CDR3 length is 14 residues. Losses at the gene ends were 5 bases for V and 4 bases for J; bases not matched to a gene: 3. CDR3 sequence reads: CSASSGGVYNEQFF. The CDR3 DNA follows: TGCAGTGCTTCTAGCGGGGGGGTTTACAATGAGCAGTTCTTC.

The chain is built from TRBV7-2 and TRBJ2-7, with 7 bases lining up with TRBD1. V gave up 4 bases and J gave up 4 bases; unmatched junction bases: 16. The germline CDR1 and CDR2 sequences are SGHTA and FQGNSA. This CDR3 region has 17 residues. The CDR3 DNA follows: TGTGCCAGCAGCTCAGCCACGGGACAGCGAAAGGATTACGAGCAGTACTTC. This encodes CASSSATGQRKDYEQYF.

The CDR3 bases are TGTGCCAGCAGCTACCCGACAGGGGGATTCAATGAGCAGTTCTTC. It is translated as CASSYPTGGFNEQFF. The chain couples TRBV5-4 to TRBJ2-1; 9 bases align to TRBD1. This CDR3 contains 15 residues. Germline trimming cut 3 bases from V and 6 bases from J; bases unmatched to any gene: 7. The germline CDR1 and CDR2 sequences are SGHNT and YYREEE (reference sequence). The variable domain in full, with the rest retrieved from reference TRBV5-4 and TRBJ2-1, is ETGVTQSPTHLIKTRGQQVTLRCSSQSGHNTVSWYQQALGQGPQFIFQYYREEENGRGNFPPRFSGLQFPNYSSELNVNALELDDSALYLCASSYPTGGFNEQFFGPGTRLTVL.

This clonotype was seen a handful of times. CDR3 nucleotide sequence: TGCAGCGTCGGCGACAGGGAGGAACGTGGCTACACCTTC. Protein sequence: CSVGDREERGYTF. The genes are TRBV29-1 and TRBJ1-2, with TRBD1 matching 7 bases. Germline V gives CDR1 SQVTM, CDR2 ANQGSEA. The CDR3 totals 13 residues. J was trimmed by 7 bases and V by 6 bases; bases with no gene match: 11. The full variable domain, completed using reference TRBV29-1 and TRBJ1-2, is SAVISQKPSRDICQRGTSLTIQCQVDSQVTMMFWYRQQPGQSLTLIATANQGSEATYESGFVIDKFPISRPNLTFSTLTVSNMSPEDSSIYLCSVGDREERGYTFGSGTRLTVV.

This clonotype was observed once. This rearrangement joins TRBV14 to TRBJ2-7; TRBD1 agrees at 12 bases. The CDR3 contains 15 residues. CDR1 and CDR2 from the germline V gene are SGHDN and FVKESK. Germline trimming cut 3 bases from V and 5 bases from J; bases unmatched to any gene: 5. This CDR3 reads CASSHPGTGGNEQYF. For the CDR3, the DNA is TGTGCCAGCAGCCATCCCGGGACAGGGGGCAACGAGCAGTACTTC.

This chain links TRBV7-9 with TRBJ2-5; the D gene is possibly TRBD2 (7 bases). Deletions cut 3 bases from V and 4 bases from J, with 15 bases between. This CDR3 contains 15 residues. Per the germline V gene, CDR1 is SEHNR and CDR2 is FQNEAQ (reference sequence). CDR3 protein: CASSFDAGALETQYF. CDR3 bases: TGTGCCAGCAGCTTTGACGCGGGGGCATTAGAGACCCAGTACTTC.

V is TRBV7-9 and J is TRBJ2-3; possible D gene TRBD1, 5 bases. The CDR3 loop spans 13 amino acids. Trimming removed 1 base at V and 3 bases at J, with 5 bases between. The germline gives CDR1 SEHNR, CDR2 FQNEAQ (reference sequence). CDR3 in amino acids: CASSLGTTDTQYF. The DNA of the CDR3 is TGTGCCAGCAGCTTAGGGACAACAGATACGCAGTATTTT.

The chain carries TRBV6-1 and TRBJ2-1; TRBD1 is a possible D gene (6 bases). The CDR3 contains 14 residues. V was trimmed by 2 bases and J by 6 bases, leaving 11 bases between them. Germline V gives CDR1 MNHNS, CDR2 SASEGT. The CDR3 DNA reads TGTGCCAGCAGTGAAAGGGACACAGTCAATGAGCAGTTCTTC. Encoded protein: CASSERDTVNEQFF.

This clonotype was counted only a few times. The chain links TRBV6-5 to TRBJ1-2; D may be TRBD1 (5 bases). The CDR3 extends over 16 amino acids. V was shortened by 6 bases and J by 4 bases, with 21 bases between the two germline ends. CDR1 MNHEY and CDR2 SVGAGI come from the germline V gene. CDR3 coding DNA: TGTGCCAGCAGGAGTACGCGGGACCGCCGATTCTATGGCTACACCTTC. Translating gives CASRSTRDRRFYGYTF.

The chain links TRBV27 to TRBJ2-7, with 12 nucleotides matching TRBD2. Germline values: CDR1 MNHEY, CDR2 SMNVEV (reference sequence). CDR3 length: 17 residues. V was pared by 1 base and J by 7 bases, with 11 bases of the junction left unmatched. The CDR3 region has the DNA TGTGCCAGCAGTTTATGGCTAGCGGGAGGGCCCGGGGAGGAGCAGTACTTC. This sequence encodes CASSLWLAGGPGEEQYF.

V gene TRBV25-1 combines with J gene TRBJ1-2; weak D call: TRBD1 (5 bases). V was pared by 8 bases and J by 8 bases, with 21 bases between. The CDR3 is 14 amino acids. Germline-derived CDR1 and CDR2 are MGHDK and SYGVNS. The CDR3 is CASFSDGAPGGYTF. The CDR3 DNA sequence: TGTGCCAGCTTCTCCGACGGGGCGCCCGGAGGCTACACCTTC.

The table lists this clonotype with a few counts. The chain couples TRBV27 to TRBJ2-3, with D tentatively TRBD1 (5 bases). The germline V gene has CDR1 MNHEY and CDR2 SMNVEV (reference sequence). The CDR3 is 13 residues long. V lost 6 bases, J lost 5 bases, and 12 bases lay in between. The CDR3 DNA reads TGTGCCAGCAGGCTAGGGGTCAGAGATACGCAGTATTTT. Translating gives CASRLGVRDTQYF.

The chain is built from TRBV5-1 and TRBJ2-5, with D tentatively TRBD2 (6 bases). The CDR3 totals 15 residues. Per germline, CDR1 SGHRS and CDR2 YFSETQ. The V and J ends lost 5 bases and 5 bases respectively, with 19 bases between them. CDR3 region: CASRGVTGVTETQYF. The CDR3 DNA sequence: TGCGCCAGCAGAGGGGTAACGGGAGTGACGGAGACCCAGTACTTC.

The rearrangement joins TRBV20-1 to TRBJ2-1; TRBD1 matches 9 bases. Germline V gene sequence: CDR1 DFQATT, CDR2 SNEGSKA (reference sequence). The J segment lost 2 bases and the V segment lost 3 bases, leaving 2 bases of the junction unmatched. This CDR3 comprises 14 residues. The CDR3 region has the DNA TGCAGTGCTAGTGGGGACAGGGCCTACAATGAGCAGTTCTTC. It yields the protein CSASGDRAYNEQFF.

The chain recombines TRBV18 with TRBJ2-1; D perhaps matches TRBD2 (6 bases). Trimming took 3 bases from V and 0 from J, leaving 15 bases between them. The CDR3 spans 17 residues. The V gene's germline CDR1 is KGHSH and CDR2 LQKENI. The CDR3 loop reads CASSPGDAGSSYNEQFF. The CDR3 DNA follows: TGTGCCAGCTCACCTGGGGACGCCGGGAGCTCCTACAATGAGCAGTTCTTC.

The chain recombines TRBV28 with TRBJ1-1, with 11 bases aligning to TRBD1. The trim removed 6 bases at V and 2 bases at J, leaving 8 bases unmatched. Germline V CDR1 and CDR2: MDHEN, SYDVKM. The CDR3 sequence is 16 residues long. CDR3 DNA: TGTGCCAGCAGACCGCCGGGACAGGGGGGTAACACTGAAGCTTTCTTT. Residues: CASRPPGQGGNTEAFF.